This TCR beta chain was captured by sequencing in a study of T cells in Graves' hyperthyroidism and ophthalmopathy. Study results and caveats: Most expanded thyroid clonotypes above 0.001 also appeared in blood.

What was amplified from RNA transcripts were TCR beta CDR3 regions. First-round RT-PCR targeting the TCR CDR3 was performed with the HTBI primer set. TCRdb recomputed calls from the multiplex PCR reads with MiXCR, one row per CDR3 protein. The data contain 340,000 or so distinct CDR3 sequences, 20% to 25% of them seen just once; the ten biggest clones take up over 40%. In the case of this clonotype: Its cognate antigen is unknown.

CDR3 length: 14 residues. Germline V CDR1 and CDR2: DFQATT, SNEGSKA (reference sequence). The V end lost 1 base, the J end lost 3 bases, and 12 bases lay between the germline ends. The origin of this receptor is a woman aged 45-59 years with Graves' hyperthyroidism. The sample taken for sequencing was blood. This chain connects TRBV20-1 to TRBJ1-1; a possible D gene is TRBD1 (6 bases). DNA of the CDR3: TGCAGTGCTAGAGGTTTAGGGGGGCACACTGAAGCTTTCTTT. This translates into CSARGLGGHTEAFF.